This T cell receptor (beta chain) is from a study of identifying expanded T cells in peripheral blood. Broader study findings: Roughly two-week clone count variance significantly increased as total template count grew. Over two and four weeks, about 17 and 20 clones changed, versus roughly 1.1 between replicates.

Notes on this clone: Its antigen is currently unknown.

The germline V gene encodes CDR1 SGHKS and CDR2 YYEKEE (reference sequence). This CDR3 is 15 amino acids long. Trimming pared 4 bases from V and 6 bases from J, leaving 18 bases between. The assay was immunoSEQ multiplex PCR, and TCRdb's table has in-frame clones only and misses some. The sample lists about 130,000 clones, 75% to 90% occurring once. Collection occurred without any documented infections or immune events in donors. J is TRBJ2-3 and V is TRBV5-5; D may match TRBD1 or TRBD2 (6 bases each). This TCR came from a person aged 18 to 75 in good health. Material: blood. The CDR3 loop reads CASSPAAGGGDTQYF. The CDR3 DNA reads as TGTGCCAGCAGCCCCGCCGCCGGAGGGGGGGATACGCAGTATTTT.